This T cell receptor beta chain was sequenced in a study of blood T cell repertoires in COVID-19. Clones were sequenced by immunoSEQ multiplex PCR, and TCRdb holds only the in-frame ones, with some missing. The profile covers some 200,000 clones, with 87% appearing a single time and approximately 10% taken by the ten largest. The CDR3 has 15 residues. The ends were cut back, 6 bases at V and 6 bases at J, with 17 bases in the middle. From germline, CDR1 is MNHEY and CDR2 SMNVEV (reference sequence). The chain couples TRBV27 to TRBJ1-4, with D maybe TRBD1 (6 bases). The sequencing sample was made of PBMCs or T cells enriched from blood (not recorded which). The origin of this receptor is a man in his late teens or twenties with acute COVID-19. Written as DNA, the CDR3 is TGTGCCAGCAGGCCCCTCGGGGGGGCGGATGAAAAACTGTTTTTT. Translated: CASRPLGGADEKLFF.